This T cell receptor (beta chain) was sequenced in a study of cytomegalovirus exposure and HLA in healthy donors. Germline assignment: CDR1 SEHNR and CDR2 FQNEAQ (reference sequence). With 3 bases removed from V and 6 bases from J, the gap between germline ends came to 12 bases. CDR3 length: 14 residues. PCR involved 60 Vbeta and 13 Jbeta primers. Profiled with immunoSEQ multiplex PCR; TCRdb holds only in-frame clones, not every one. The data hold more than 95,000 clones, with around 75% observed a single time. Study-wide results and caveats: An Asian-associated ancestry cluster reportedly showed fewer N-insertions than the roughly 670-donor mean in a later analysis. Excluded were some V segments that proved indistinguishable, including TRBV6-2 and TRBV6-3.

On this clone itself: Its antigen remains unidentified.

This chain joins TRBV7-9 and TRBJ1-5, with D possibly TRBD1 on 5 matching bases. The source is a woman aged 45-65 years in good health and CMV-seropositive. Material: PBMCs. CDR3: CASSFDRGGQPQHF. The CDR3 DNA reads as TGTGCCAGCAGCTTCGATAGGGGCGGTCAGCCCCAGCATTTT.